The 17 T cell receptor beta chains in this list originate from one sample, sequenced in a study of cytomegalovirus exposure and HLA in healthy donors. Use of 60 Vbeta and 13 Jbeta primers characterized the PCR. The table came from immunoSEQ multiplex PCR; TCRdb's copy has only in-frame clones and leaves some out. Here the sample spans fewer than 250,000 clones, 60% to 80% being singletons. Sequenced sample: PBMCs. The receptors originated from a woman in her 30s in good health and CMV-seropositive.

This clone was seen more than once but under ten times. The rearrangement joins TRBV4-1 to TRBJ1-1; 10 positions match TRBD1. Germline loops: CDR1 MGHRA, CDR2 YSYEKL. CDR3 length: 14 residues. Losses at the gene ends were 8 bases for V and 1 base for J; bases not matched to a gene: 4. The CDR3 region is CASSRDRGNTEAFF. In DNA form, the CDR3 reads TGCGCCAGCTCCCGGGACAGGGGGAACACTGAAGCTTTCTTT.

V is TRBV10-1 and J is TRBJ2-1, with D uncertain. The CDR3 length is 13 residues. V was clipped by 6 bases and J by 5 bases, with 11 bases between them. Germline CDR1 and CDR2: WNHNN and SYGVQD (reference sequence). The CDR3 DNA reads TGCGCCAGCAGCCGCAGCGTACACAATGAGCAGTTCTTC. Translation gives CASSRSVHNEQFF.

The J gene is TRBJ2-7, the V gene TRBV5-6; tentative D call: TRBD2 (5 bases). The germline V gene has CDR1 SGHDT and CDR2 YYEEEE. The CDR3 is made up of 15 amino acids. The V end was cut by 4 bases, the J end by 0 bases, with 14 bases between. The CDR3 here is CASSRGRSSSYEQYF. For the CDR3, the DNA is TGTGCCAGCAGCCGGGGTCGCTCCAGCTCCTACGAGCAGTACTTC. Together with reference TRBV5-6 and TRBJ2-7, the CDR3 gives the full variable domain: DAGVTQSPTHLIKTRGQQVTLRCSPKSGHDTVSWYQQALGQGPQFIFQYYEEEERQRGNFPDRFSGHQFPNYSSELNVNALLLGDSALYLCASSRGRSSSYEQYFGPGTRLTVT.

The chain is built from TRBV7-2 and TRBJ2-7; 13 bases are shared with TRBD2. This CDR3 spans 17 amino acids. From germline, CDR1 is SGHTA and CDR2 FQGNSA. The V and J ends lost 1 base and 5 bases, in that order; junction bases with no gene match: 8. DNA of the CDR3: TGTGCCAGCAGCTTAGATAGGTGGACTAGCGGGAGAAACGAGCAGTACTTC. This codes for CASSLDRWTSGRNEQYF.

The CDR3 loop reads CASSRQESLNTGELFF. The CDR3, as DNA: TGTGCCAGCTCCCGACAGGAGTCCTTGAACACCGGGGAGCTGTTTTTT. The V and J genes are TRBV18 and TRBJ2-2, with D possibly TRBD1 on 6 matching bases. CDR3 length: 16 amino acids. V gave up 6 bases and J gave up 1 base, with 15 bases separating them. Germline lookup yields CDR1 KGHSH and CDR2 LQKENI.

The V call is TRBV2, the J call TRBJ1-5; D might be TRBD1 (6 bases). The germline gives CDR1 SNHLY, CDR2 FYNNEI. Trimming took off 7 bases at V and 4 bases at J, with 11 bases between the two ends. CDR3 length: 13 residues. CDR3 sequence (DNA): TGTGCCAGCATGGGGGCAATGAATCAGCCCCAGCATTTT. It is translated as CASMGAMNQPQHF.

The rearrangement uses TRBV5-6 and TRBJ2-7; D perhaps matches TRBD2 (5 bases). The CDR3 totals 13 residues. Trimming pared 1 base from V and 7 bases from J, leaving 12 bases between. The germline V gene encodes CDR1 SGHDT and CDR2 YYEEEE. The DNA for the CDR3 is TGTGCCAGCAGCTTGATCGACGGGAAGGAGCAGTACTTC. Translating it yields CASSLIDGKEQYF.

The chain uses TRBV9 and TRBJ2-2; 12 nucleotides align to TRBD2. The germline CDR1 and CDR2 sequences are SGDLS and YYNGEE. With 4 bases clipped from V and 5 bases from J, the junction kept 3 bases outside the gene matches. The CDR3 consists of 15 residues. The CDR3 loop reads CASSPLAGGTGELFF. In DNA, the CDR3 is TGTGCCAGCAGCCCACTAGCGGGAGGTACCGGGGAGCTGTTTTTT.

The chain combines TRBV11-2 with TRBJ2-7; the D gene is possibly TRBD1 (6 bases). This CDR3 region has 14 residues. Trimming took 4 bases from V and 4 from J, leaving 14 bases between them. In germline, CDR1 is SGHAT, CDR2 FQNNGV. The CDR3 loop reads CASSSTGWRYEQYF. The CDR3 DNA is TGTGCCAGCAGCTCAACAGGGTGGCGATACGAGCAGTACTTC.

The chain recombines TRBV6-5 with TRBJ2-5, with a tentative D call TRBD1 (5 bases). The germline CDR1 and CDR2 sequences are MNHEY and SVGAGI. Trimming pared 8 bases from V and 4 bases from J, leaving 8 bases between. The CDR3 contains 11 residues. The CDR3 sequence is CASGRGETQYF. The CDR3 nucleotides read TGTGCCAGCGGTAGGGGAGAGACCCAGTACTTC.

V usage is TRBV5-4 and J usage is TRBJ2-7, with 13 bases that match TRBD2. Germline V gives CDR1 SGHNT, CDR2 YYREEE (reference sequence). Trimming cost V 2 bases and J 6 bases; bases outside gene matches: 8. The CDR3 spans 16 residues. CDR3 residues: CASSLEPGTSGTEQYF. CDR3 sequence (DNA): TGTGCCAGCAGCTTAGAACCCGGGACTAGCGGGACCGAGCAGTACTTC.

The CDR3 spells CASSSGGGYTEAFF. The CDR3 DNA is TGCGCCAGCAGCTCCGGGGGAGGGTATACTGAAGCTTTCTTT. The chain uses TRBV5-1 and TRBJ1-1, with TRBD1 as a possible D gene (5 bases). The CDR3 has 14 amino acids. Germline CDR1 and CDR2: SGHRS and YFSETQ. Trimming removed 3 bases at V and 5 bases at J, with 14 bases between.

This rearrangement joins TRBV28 to TRBJ2-7; tentatively, D is TRBD1 (6 bases). Trimming removed 3 bases at V and 2 bases at J, with 8 bases between. CDR1 is MDHEN, CDR2 SYDVKM, per germline. This CDR3 is built from 13 residues. CDR3 residues: CASSFRGAYEQYF. In DNA form, the CDR3 reads TGTGCCAGCAGTTTCAGGGGAGCCTACGAGCAGTACTTC.

This clone was observed once. The gene calls are TRBV5-6 and TRBJ2-3, with TRBD1 identical over 10 bases. After removal of 4 bases from V and 4 bases from J, the junction contained 6 bases not matched to a gene. The germline V gene has CDR1 SGHDT and CDR2 YYEEEE. The CDR3 runs to 15 residues. The CDR3 spells CASSPGQGLADTQYF. CDR3 DNA: TGTGCCAGCAGCCCGGGACAGGGGTTAGCAGATACGCAGTATTTT.

The chain joins TRBV19 to TRBJ2-7; D remains unclear. The CDR3 is made up of 11 amino acids. The V gene's germline CDR1 is LNHDA and CDR2 SQIVND (reference sequence). Deletions cut 3 bases from V and 6 bases from J, with 6 bases between. The CDR3 here is CASSMGSEQYF. The CDR3 DNA reads TGTGCCAGTAGTATGGGCTCCGAGCAGTACTTC.

The V and J genes are TRBV7-9 and TRBJ2-2; tentative D call: TRBD2 (7 bases). The CDR3 extends over 16 amino acids. Germline V gene data show CDR1 as SEHNR and CDR2 as FQNEAQ (reference sequence). V shed 5 bases and J shed 3 bases, with 16 bases lying between them. In nucleotides, the CDR3 is TGTGCCAGCAGCCTTAGTCGGGGGGCACACACCGGGGAGCTGTTTTTT. Protein sequence: CASSLSRGAHTGELFF.

The J gene is TRBJ2-5, the V gene TRBV27; D perhaps matches TRBD1 (5 bases). The CDR3 contains 15 residues. The germline gives CDR1 MNHEY, CDR2 SMNVEV (reference sequence). V dropped 4 bases and J dropped 2 bases, with 14 bases sitting between them. The CDR3 bases are TGTGCCAGCAGTTCTGCAGGGCCCGGACAAGAGACCCAGTACTTC. Protein sequence: CASSSAGPGQETQYF.